The sequence of this TCR beta chain was determined in a study of cytomegalovirus exposure and HLA in healthy donors. Study results and limitations: Later analysis suggested links between common viral pathogens and several top significant clusters. Later findings reportedly placed an Asian-associated ancestry cluster below the roughly 700-donor mean for N-insertions. The study labeled fewer than 200 TCR beta chains cytomegalovirus-associated. Rates of TCR association differed by HLA locus in a later analysis, with DRB1 highest and HLA-C lowest.

A multiplex PCR was run with 60 Vbeta primers and 13 Jbeta primers. Sequencing was performed with immunoSEQ multiplex PCR; in TCRdb, only in-frame clones are kept and a portion is missing. The top ten clones hold 9.5% to 15% of a sample with some 150,000 clones, more than 75% of them seen once. Per germline, CDR1 SNHLY and CDR2 FYNNEI. This CDR3 has 13 amino acids. Between the trimmed V and J ends, which lost 7 bases and 1 base, there was a span of 10 bases. In regard to this clone: Its target is unknown.

This chain links TRBV2 with TRBJ1-1; the D is unclear. The receptor comes from a man aged 25 to 45 in good health and CMV-seropositive. The material sequenced was PBMCs. The CDR3 nucleotides are TGTGCCAGCACGAGGCAGCCGAACACTGAAGCTTTCTTT. Its translation is CASTRQPNTEAFF.